One sample yielded the 13 T cell receptor beta chains listed below, sequenced in a study of technical replicates of blood from a handful of donors. Repertoires were generated with immunoSEQ multiplex PCR, while TCRdb's copy carries only in-frame clones and drops some. The sample has around 16,000 clones, 86% seen once. The material sequenced was PBMCs. Receptors originate from a human donor in good health.

The rearrangement uses TRBV5-4 and TRBJ2-5; D ambiguous. The CDR3 is made up of 13 amino acids. CDR1 is SGHNT, CDR2 YYREEE, per germline (reference sequence). Trimming stripped 4 bases from V and 5 bases from J, with 12 bases between. CDR3 loop: CASSPPLRETQYF. The CDR3 nucleotides are TGTGCCAGCAGCCCTCCCCTGCGGGAGACCCAGTACTTC.

The chain combines TRBV19 with TRBJ2-1; 13 bases are a match to TRBD2. V trimming: 10 bases; J trimming: 6 bases; junction bases outside the gene matches: 12. Looked up from germline, CDR1 is LNHDA and CDR2 is SQIVND (reference sequence). The CDR3 loop spans 16 amino acids. The CDR3 reads CATTSLTSGRINEQFF. For the CDR3, the DNA is TGTGCCACTACATCCCTGACTAGCGGGAGGATCAATGAGCAGTTCTTC.

This rearrangement joins TRBV6-4 to TRBJ2-2, with 7 nucleotides matching TRBD2. CDR1 MRHNA and CDR2 SNTAGT come from the germline V gene. CDR3 size: 14 residues. Losses at the gene ends were 8 bases for V and 2 bases for J; bases not matched to a gene: 5. CDR3 sequence reads: CASSEGLNTGELFF. CDR3 in DNA: TGTGCCAGCTCTGAGGGACTAAACACCGGGGAGCTGTTTTTT.

The chain couples TRBV18 to TRBJ2-5; a possible D gene is TRBD1 (6 bases). CDR1 is KGHSH, CDR2 LQKENI, per germline. The CDR3 runs 14 residues. V was cut by 3 bases and J by 2 bases, with 10 bases left in between. CDR3 sequence: CASSPTGQQETQYF. CDR3 DNA sequence: TGTGCCAGCTCACCGACAGGCCAACAAGAGACCCAGTACTTC. The entire variable domain, with the rest obtained from reference TRBV18 and TRBJ2-5, is as follows: NAGVMQNPRHLVRRRGQEARLRCSPMKGHSHVYWYRQLPEEGLKFMVYLQKENIIDESGMPKERFSAEFPKEGPSILRIQQVVRGDSAAYFCASSPTGQQETQYFGPGTRLLVL.

The chain has TRBV2 and TRBJ2-3, with 8 positions matching TRBD2. The CDR3 runs 17 residues. V lost 6 bases to trimming and J lost 1 base; unmatched junction nucleotides: 12. CDR1 SNHLY and CDR2 FYNNEI come from the germline V gene. CDR3 nucleotides: TGTGCCAGCAGAGGAGGCCGGGCGGGAGGTGGCACAGATACGCAGTATTTT. Its translation is CASRGGRAGGGTDTQYF.

J is TRBJ2-2 and V is TRBV4-2; no clear D gene. The CDR3 is made up of 16 amino acids. V lost 0 bases and J lost 4, with 12 bases in between. Germline V gene data show CDR1 as LGHNA and CDR2 as YNFKEQ. This chain's CDR3 is CASSQEFVVSTGELFF. DNA of the CDR3: TGTGCCAGCAGCCAAGAGTTCGTCGTCTCCACCGGGGAGCTGTTTTTT.

V gene TRBV11-1 combines with J gene TRBJ2-3; TRBD1 might be the D (7 bases). The germline gives CDR1 SGHAT, CDR2 FQDESV (reference sequence). The V end was cut by 4 bases, the J end by 2 bases, with 25 bases between. CDR3 length: 19 residues. The CDR3 sequence: CASSSRGDTQGTNTDTQYF. CDR3 coding DNA: TGTGCCAGCAGCTCGCGGGGTGACACACAGGGGACCAACACAGATACGCAGTATTTT.

This clone showed up just a few times. V is TRBV9 and J is TRBJ2-1, with TRBD2 matching 7 bases. The CDR3 is 17 amino acids. Losses at the gene ends were 0 bases for V and 3 bases for J; bases not matched to a gene: 9. CDR1 SGDLS and CDR2 YYNGEE come from the germline V gene. The CDR3 protein is CASSVATGLADYNEQFF. Here the CDR3 DNA reads TGTGCCAGCAGCGTAGCTACCGGGCTAGCGGACTACAATGAGCAGTTCTTC.

V gene TRBV6-5 combines with J gene TRBJ1-1, with D possibly TRBD1 on 6 matching bases. Per the germline V gene, CDR1 is MNHEY and CDR2 is SVGAGI. This CDR3 contains 15 residues. V was trimmed by 4 bases and J by 3 bases, leaving 15 bases between them. Here the CDR3 DNA reads TGTGCCAGCAGTTCCCCCTCGGGGGGCCACACTGAAGCTTTCTTT. Its translation is CASSSPSGGHTEAFF.

The V call is TRBV6-1, the J call TRBJ1-1; TRBD1 aligns across 10 bases. Germline CDR1 reads MNHNS; CDR2 reads SASEGT. J was trimmed by 5 bases and V by 5 bases; bases with no gene match: 5. This CDR3 spans 14 amino acids. The CDR3 region is CASSWDRGGTEAFF. CDR3 in DNA: TGTGCCAGCAGTTGGGACAGGGGCGGGACTGAAGCTTTCTTT.

V is TRBV7-9 and J is TRBJ2-6; no clear D. Trimming removed 5 bases from V and 3 bases from J, with 11 bases in between. The CDR3 consists of 15 residues. From germline, CDR1 is SEHNR and CDR2 FQNEAQ (reference sequence). CDR3 DNA sequence: TGTGCCAGCAGCCCCCCCGGGTTTGGGGCCAACGTCCTGACTTTC. This encodes CASSPPGFGANVLTF.

V usage is TRBV11-3 and J usage is TRBJ2-5, with 9 bases lining up with TRBD1. The V gene's germline CDR1 is SGHNT and CDR2 YENEEA. This CDR3 is 13 amino acids long. After removal of 4 bases from V and 5 bases from J, the junction contained 2 bases not matched to a gene. CDR3 sequence (DNA): TGTGCCAGCAGCTCAGACAGGGGGGAGACCCAGTACTTC. Protein: CASSSDRGETQYF.

On this clone: At one boundary the junction diverges from the germline segment, which might be a read error. The rearrangement links TRBV5-4 to TRBJ1-6; 7 nucleotides agree with TRBD1. This CDR3 is 14 amino acids long. Germline lookup yields CDR1 SGHNT and CDR2 YYREEE (reference sequence). This CDR3 reads CASSSRNWDSALHF. CDR3 sequence (DNA): TGTGCCAGCAGCTCCCGGAACTGGGACAGTGCCCTTCACTTT.